This T cell receptor (beta chain) came from a study of T cells in Graves' hyperthyroidism and ophthalmopathy. The source material, RNA transcripts, was used to amplify TCR beta CDR3 regions. Primed by the HTBI set, a first-round RT-PCR was run on the TCR CDR3. MiXCR, run by TCRdb on the multiplex PCR reads, gives a single entry per CDR3 protein. The sample comprises about 350,000 distinct CDR3 sequences, roughly 15% of which are singletons, and 30% to 40% rests with the top ten. This clonotype was found many times. Patients having uncontrolled infection, another autoimmune disease, pregnancy or lactation were not included. Germline CDR1 is SNHLY and CDR2 is FYNNEI. Trimming removed 5 bases from V and 3 bases from J; junction bases left unmatched: 4. The CDR3 has 13 residues.

The source material was blood. The rearrangement links TRBV2 to TRBJ2-7; the match to TRBD1 covers 7 bases. The source of this sequence is a woman aged 40 to 55 with Graves' ophthalmopathy. This CDR3 is CASSWTGDYEQYF. The DNA for the CDR3 is TGTGCCAGCAGTTGGACAGGAGACTACGAGCAGTACTTC. Full variable domain (outside the CDR3, taken from reference TRBV2 and TRBJ2-7): EPEVTQTPSHQVTQMGQEVILRCVPISNHLYFYWYRQILGQKVEFLVSFYNNEISEKSEIFDDQFSVERPDGSNFTLKIRSTKLEDSAMYFCASSWTGDYEQYFGPGTRLTVT.